This TCR beta chain is from a study of cytomegalovirus exposure and HLA in healthy donors (dated 2017 in TCRdb). Some background on the complete study: In an earlier analysis of 587 of the donors, roughly 300 Gb of sequence data and just under 120 million unique TCR beta sequences from 150 million to 200 million T cells were reported. An early release that covered around 590 HLA-typed donors contained approximately 290 gigabases of sequencing data and 65 million to 100 million unique TCR sequences. Among the roughly 410 genotyped donors, under 90% belonged to the genetic ancestry cluster associated with self-reported Caucasian donors. The study aimed to test whether cataloging public T cell receptors could reveal signatures of past pathogen exposure. The T cell repertoires of 666 subjects were profiled by immunosequencing and related to cytomegalovirus serostatus. A separate validation cohort of roughly 130 different subjects was used in addition to the roughly 720-subject first cohort. To predict cytomegalovirus infection status, the study brought together high-throughput TCR immunosequencing, statistical association of individual TCRs with disease status, and machine learning. A later analysis re-examined previously published TCR beta repertoires from roughly 720 donors and added high-resolution HLA genotyping to investigate patterns of TCR occurrence. In the later analysis, no new phenotypic data were used to find candidate immune exposures; instead, reliance was placed on TCR beta sequences and their occurrence across donors. In an earlier analysis of roughly 580 of the donors, high-throughput TCR beta sequencing was used to judge whether each TCR beta V gene segment behaved as functional or pseudogenic. Donor age, sex, ethnicity and CMV serostatus were compiled alongside the repertoire data. A later genetic analysis took genome-wide SNP genotypes for about 65% of the roughly 670 donors and used that subset as a discovery cohort. Every repertoire in the discovery cohort had been generated on one and the same sequencing platform. Class I and class II HLA loci were covered by the typing at four-digit resolution. Typing coverage differed by locus: A, B, C, DRB1 and DQB1 were typed in roughly 620-630 donors, DQA1 in about 550, DPA1 in around 610, and DPB1 in about 450. A few DR-DQ haplotypes were treated as single units for association and clustering because of strong linkage in the cohort. Among roughly 400 genotyped donors of the cohort, an average of about 240,000 unique TCR beta nucleotide sequences were sequenced per donor, roughly 18% of them non-productive.

Points the paper makes about the study in general: In a later analysis, HLA-associated TCR beta chains showed more clonal expansion and lower generation probabilities than non-associated chains that were equally common. While some public TCRs were present in many individuals, most TCR sequences turned up only very rarely across donors. Because counts were too low, seventeen rarely observed V segments, including chromosome 9 orphons, were excluded from the earlier analysis of some 590 of the donors. The only immune exposure information available for the cohort was CMV serostatus. Strong co-occurrence of HLA alleles, especially DR and DQ, made assigning TCR associations to individual alleles difficult. In the study, 164 TCR beta chains were listed as associated with cytomegalovirus. A cluster of highly shared sequence variants was judged likely to represent a technical artifact of the sequencing pipeline. Because HLA typing was missing for some donors at each locus, association tests included only the typed subset. Several of the top co-occurrence clusters appeared to be linked to parvovirus B19, influenza, CMV and Epstein-Barr virus, according to a later analysis. V-gene and J-gene trimming of TCR beta chains was associated with a missense DCLRE1C variant in a later genetic analysis, and the association was replicated in an independent cohort. According to a later genetic analysis, donors in an Asian-associated ancestry cluster had fewer N-insertions in productive TCRs than the approximately 610-donor mean. The authors suggested that the approach could potentially be extended to other disease states and immunological phenotypes. The cohort was sequenced for TCR beta chains only, and without alpha or paired-chain data the features that could be detected were limited. In a later analysis, TCR association rates were found to vary across HLA loci, with the most associated TCRs seen for DRB1 alleles and the fewest for HLA-C alleles. In a later analysis, over 15,000 TCR beta sequences were associated with specific HLA alleles at a false discovery rate of 0.05. In both the original and validation cohorts, the classifier was reported to diagnose cytomegalovirus status with high specificity and sensitivity. Linkage disequilibrium might explain the correlated functional status among segregating V segments, but an unknown experimental factor could not be ruled out. According to a later analysis, most CMV-associated TCR beta chains appeared to be HLA-restricted, and the HLA associations seemed to be driven largely by CMV exposure. Because the 87-base-pair reads could not distinguish some IMGT-functional V segments, including TRBV6-2 and TRBV6-3, those segments were excluded. A further reported finding was that TCR beta sequences accurately predicted the HLA-A and HLA-B alleles for most subjects in the first cohort. In vitro tests confirmed that a few of the cytomegalovirus-associated TCR beta chains recognize cytomegalovirus antigens. Sequencing depth was assumed to be roughly uniform across donors in the presence/absence analyses, though that assumption may not hold. In an earlier analysis of over 550 of the donors, most TCR beta V segments were observed in productive rearrangements about 90% or about 30% of the time, broadly matching IMGT annotations.

The library came from the immunoSEQ multiplex PCR assay. For the multiplex PCR, a mixture combining 60 forward primers for TCR Vbeta segments and 13 reverse primers for TCR Jbeta segments was used. The CDR3 region of rearranged TCR beta genes was amplified from genomic DNA with a multiplex PCR assay. On the Illumina HiSeq System, the amplified TCR beta libraries were sequenced as 87-base-pair reads. The paper's data handling went like this. In a later analysis, tens of millions of unique TCR beta chains were counted across the 666 repertoires, and roughly 11 million of these chains were shared by at least two donors. To remove PCR and sequencing errors, raw reads were error-corrected and collapsed into unique sequences using a nearest-neighbor algorithm that merged closely related sequences. V, D and J gene segments were assigned by aligning CDR3 sequences to IMGT reference sequences. For a sequence to be retained, a match of at least six nucleotides was required to both a V gene segment and a J gene segment. Rearrangements were called productive when the CDR3 lacked stop codons and stayed in frame with V and J; all others were non-productive. CDR3 was defined according to IMGT convention as the region running from the second conserved V-encoded cysteine to the conserved J-encoded phenylalanine. In an earlier analysis of 587 of the donors, sequences lacking an unambiguous match to a single V gene segment were excluded. An earlier analysis of 587 of the donors classified V segments as functional when productive rearrangements were above 56.7% and as segregating when the standard deviation between donors was above 5%. A statistical classification framework was built for diagnosing cytomegalovirus status from the catalog of TCR beta chain sequences. A later analysis assigned V and J genes by comparing TCR nucleotide sequences with IMGT/GENE-DB human TR gene sequences. The TCRdist pipeline was used in a later analysis to assign CDR3 sequences and most-parsimonious VDJ recombination scenarios. In a later analysis, every TCR beta chain was defined by the combination of its CDR3 amino acid sequence and its V-gene family, and reads without a unique V-gene family were dropped. As a way to deal with suspected cross-contamination and a sequencing artifact, a later analysis dropped more than 500 nucleotide sequences that were highly shared and had low generation probability. In a later analysis, a clonal expansion index for each public chain was calculated from normalized within-repertoire ranks of inferred template counts. In a later analysis, generation probabilities were computed with a VDJ recombination model fitted to out-of-frame rearrangements, and the resulting probabilities were checked against IGoR. A later analysis scored TCR-TCR, TCR-HLA and TCR-CMV co-occurrence with hypergeometric tests, applying a repertoire-size bias correction to TCR pairs. A later analysis estimated false discovery rates by permuting HLA or CMV assignments 20 times. A later analysis grouped co-occurring TCRs with DBSCAN, adding TCRdist sequence similarity when clustering within HLA-allele-positive subsets. Repertoires with fewer than 30,000 or more than 120,000 public chains were left out of co-occurrence clustering, as were about 5 repertoires with anomalous nucleotide sharing. The immuneACCESS repertoire file appears here via TCRdb, limited to in-frame rearrangements. These files lack a portion of the clones; in checked studies, under half of the deficit traces to unresolved V genes, and the cause of the others is not known. V, J and clone size are those of that table, while D and trimming were read from the DNA. Across this sample there are about 200,000 clones, with approximately 78% seen only once. About 2.6% of the sample lies in the top ten.

Comment on this clone: Its cognate antigen has yet to be identified. The input lacks base qualities; no much larger clone sits a single base away.

The CDR3 spans 15 residues, from the cysteine through the phenylalanine. The entry retains the CDR3 DNA only, 45 bases that are in frame from base 1. CDR1 SGDLS and CDR2 YYNGEE were looked up in the germline V gene. Trimmed from V: 4 bases; trimmed from J: 5 bases; junction bases lacking a gene match: 10. In total, just over 650 healthy bone marrow donors made up the cohort. At the time of sampling, all cohort members were nominally healthy, though unrecorded immune exposures were likely present. The donor tested CMV seronegative, placing the donor among the 352 seronegative members of the cohort. A peripheral blood sample was collected from each donor, and TCR beta sequencing was performed on peripheral blood mononuclear cells. Genomic DNA was extracted from the blood cell samples with the Qiagen DNeasy Blood Extraction Kit.

Material: PBMCs. The source is a woman between 40 and 50 years old in good health and CMV-seronegative. This chain joins TRBV9 to TRBJ2-7, and TRBD1 matches 9 of the central bases. The CDR3 has the sequence CASSPPGTGTHEQYF. The nucleotide sequence reads as follows: TGTGCCAGCAGCCCCCCCGGGACAGGGACACACGAGCAGTACTTC.